Reported below is one T cell receptor (beta chain). Its specificity is unknown. CDR1 and CDR2 (germline): LNHNV, YYDKDF (reference sequence). This CDR3 region has 16 residues. V was clipped by 3 bases and J by 6 bases, with 20 bases between them. The assay was immunoSEQ multiplex PCR, and TCRdb's table has in-frame clones only and misses some. The table includes 220,000 or so clones, 80% to 90% detected once. The sample is drawn from a study of cytomegalovirus exposure and HLA in healthy donors. Study-level points and caveats: According to a later analysis, TCR clusters from the first cohort tended to co-occur in the 120 or so validation repertoires. There were some public TCRs occurring in many donors, but most TCR sequences were rare.

The V and J genes are TRBV15 and TRBJ1-2; TRBD1 is a possible D gene (5 bases). The sequenced material came from PBMCs. The sequence was obtained from a woman younger than 30 in good health and CMV-seropositive. The CDR3: CATSRHGGLGGDGYTF. CDR3 DNA: TGTGCCACCAGCAGGCACGGAGGGTTGGGAGGGGATGGCTACACCTTC. Full variable domain (rest looked up from reference TRBV15 and TRBJ1-2): DAMVIQNPRYQVTQFGKPVTLSCSQTLNHNVMYWYQQKSSQAPKLLFHYYDKDFNNEADTPDNFQSRRPNTSFCFLDIRSPGLGDTAMYLCATSRHGGLGGDGYTFGSGTRLTVV.